The 30 T cell receptor beta chains listed next were all sequenced from one sample in a study of T cell responses to AZD1222 COVID-19 vaccine. Produced via immunoSEQ multiplex PCR; TCRdb's table is partial and in-frame only. The sample holds about 100,000 clones, around 89% seen once. The sample was peripheral blood, taken on day 0 of AZD1222 vaccination. All receptors derive from an adult in good health.

The chain uses TRBV19 and TRBJ1-6, with TRBD1 identical over 7 bases. This CDR3 contains 14 residues. Trimming cost V 4 bases and J 9 bases; bases outside gene matches: 6. Germline assignment: CDR1 LNHDA and CDR2 SQIVND (reference sequence). CDR3: CASSTPRQGSPLHF. CDR3 nucleotides: TGTGCCAGTAGTACCCCCCGACAGGGTTCACCCCTCCACTTT.

This sequence joins TRBV4-2 and TRBJ2-7; 10 nucleotides agree with TRBD1. CDR3 size: 15 residues. Germline V gene sequence: CDR1 LGHNA, CDR2 YNFKEQ. With V trimmed by 4 bases and J by 1 base, 4 bases remained unmatched. The CDR3 DNA sequence: TGTGCCAGCAGCCGGGACAGGGGCGTTTCCTACGAGCAGTACTTC. It is translated as CASSRDRGVSYEQYF.

The V and J genes are TRBV19 and TRBJ1-2, with D possibly matching TRBD1 (6 bases). V gave up 1 base and J gave up 7 bases, with 19 bases separating them. The germline V gene encodes CDR1 LNHDA and CDR2 SQIVND (reference sequence). CDR3 size: 16 residues. The CDR3 spells CASSIGTGHSGAGYTF. CDR3 nucleotides: TGTGCCAGTAGTATAGGAACAGGGCACTCGGGGGCTGGCTACACCTTC.

V is TRBV13 and J is TRBJ1-4, with unresolved D. The germline V gene has CDR1 PRHDT and CDR2 FYEKMQ (reference sequence). CDR3 length: 13 amino acids. Trimming removed 0 bases from V and 5 bases from J, with 4 bases in between. CDR3 sequence reads: CASSLGENEKLFF. The CDR3 nucleotides are TGTGCCAGCAGCTTAGGGGAAAATGAAAAACTGTTTTTT.

The chain couples TRBV4-3 to TRBJ1-6, with D tentatively TRBD1 (5 bases). V lost 11 bases, J lost 13 bases, and 24 bases lay in between. The CDR3 has 14 amino acids. Germline CDR1 LGHNA, CDR2 YSLEER. The CDR3 DNA is TGCGCCTGCTGCCAAGTCGGCGGGGGGTGGCCCCTCCACTTT. This codes for CACCQVGGGWPLHF.

The chain is built from TRBV27 and TRBJ2-6; D not resolved. Germline loops: CDR1 MNHEY, CDR2 SMNVEV (reference sequence). V lost 2 bases and J lost 1, with 3 bases in between. The CDR3 length is 14 residues. CDR3 sequence (DNA): TGTGCCAGCAGTTTAGGATCTGGGGCCAACGTCCTGACTTTC. It encodes CASSLGSGANVLTF.

The chain couples TRBV9 to TRBJ2-5; D gene ambiguous. The CDR3 runs 13 residues. The V and J ends lost 0 bases and 3 bases respectively, with 6 bases between them. The germline CDR1 and CDR2 sequences are SGDLS and YYNGEE. CDR3 DNA: TGTGCCAGCAGCGTAGTGGGCGAAGAGACCCAGTACTTC. It yields the protein CASSVVGEETQYF.

This chain uses TRBV4-1 with TRBJ1-1; TRBD1 matches at 7 bases. The ends lost 4 bases at V and 0 bases at J; junction bases unmatched: 8. Germline V gene sequence: CDR1 MGHRA, CDR2 YSYEKL. The CDR3 consists of 16 residues. The CDR3 nucleotides are TGCGCCAGCAGCCGAGAGGGGGCCCTATTGAACACTGAAGCTTTCTTT. Amino acids: CASSREGALLNTEAFF.

The gene calls are TRBV6-4 and TRBJ2-7; tentatively, D is TRBD2 (5 bases). The CDR3 is 16 amino acids. CDR1 is MRHNA, CDR2 SNTAGT, per germline. V lost 6 bases and J lost 0, with 18 bases in between. The CDR3 region is CASRHALGRASYEQYF. The CDR3, as DNA: TGTGCCAGCAGACACGCTTTAGGGCGGGCCTCCTACGAGCAGTACTTC.

The chain combines TRBV28 with TRBJ1-1, with a weak D call TRBD1 (5 bases). The germline CDR1 and CDR2 sequences are MDHEN and SYDVKM. There are 14 residues in the CDR3. V was clipped by 4 bases and J by 2 bases, with 11 bases between them. This CDR3 is CASSYPTVNTEAFF. In nucleotides, the CDR3 is TGTGCCAGCAGTTATCCGACAGTAAACACTGAAGCTTTCTTT.

V gene TRBV28 combines with J gene TRBJ1-2; D ambiguous. V dropped 2 bases and J dropped 2 bases, with 6 bases sitting between them. The germline V gene has CDR1 MDHEN and CDR2 SYDVKM. The CDR3 runs 13 residues. The CDR3 region is CASSLLINYGYTF. The CDR3 nucleotides are TGTGCCAGCAGTTTACTGATAAACTATGGCTACACCTTC.

This clone is medium-sized (0.01 to 0.1%) in the sample. This chain connects TRBV28 to TRBJ1-5; no firm D call. Deletions cut 3 bases from V and 6 bases from J, with 9 bases between. This CDR3 has 13 residues. CDR1 and CDR2 (germline): MDHEN, SYDVKM. In DNA, the CDR3 is TGTGCCAGCAGTTTCGGGTACTCTCAGCCCCAGCATTTT. Translated: CASSFGYSQPQHF.

The V gene is TRBV6-4, the J gene TRBJ2-1, with a tentative D call TRBD1 (6 bases). Germline CDR1 MRHNA, CDR2 SNTAGT. Trimming took 6 bases from V and 0 from J, leaving 12 bases between them. This CDR3 comprises 15 residues. The CDR3 region is CASSTGPSSYNEQFF. The CDR3 nucleotides read TGTGCCAGCAGCACAGGGCCGAGCTCCTACAATGAGCAGTTCTTC.

The V and J genes are TRBV6-6 and TRBJ2-1, with D possibly being TRBD2 (5 bases). Germline lookup yields CDR1 MNHNY and CDR2 SVGAGI (reference sequence). This CDR3 has 14 residues. V gave up 7 bases and J gave up 4 bases, with 14 bases separating them. The CDR3: CASTLAGPYNEQFF. The CDR3 DNA sequence: TGTGCCAGCACCCTAGCAGGACCATACAATGAGCAGTTCTTC.

As DNA, the CDR3 is TGCGCCAGCAGCTTGGCCAACTGGGGTGATGGCTACACCTTC. Residues: CASSLANWGDGYTF. V gene TRBV5-1 combines with J gene TRBJ1-2, with no clear D. Germline lookup yields CDR1 SGHRS and CDR2 YFSETQ. The CDR3 has 14 amino acids. Trimming removed 0 bases from V and 6 bases from J, with 12 bases in between. The full variable domain, completed using reference TRBV5-1 and TRBJ1-2, is KAGVTQTPRYLIKTRGQQVTLSCSPISGHRSVSWYQQTPGQGLQFLFEYFSETQRNKGNFPGRFSGRQFSNSRSEMNVSTLELGDSALYLCASSLANWGDGYTFGSGTRLTVV.

This clone was observed a few times. The chain has TRBV27 and TRBJ2-7; D unresolved. Trimming shortened V by 2 bases and J by 2 bases, and 13 bases separated the two germline ends. This CDR3 comprises 15 residues. CDR1 and CDR2 (germline): MNHEY, SMNVEV (reference sequence). CDR3 residues: CASSLQLSSPYEQYF. The CDR3 region has the DNA TGTGCCAGCAGTTTACAACTTTCCAGCCCCTACGAGCAGTACTTC.

This rearrangement joins TRBV19 to TRBJ2-1; 8 nucleotides match TRBD2. This CDR3 comprises 15 residues. V dropped 10 bases and J dropped 4; count of bases not matched to a gene: 12. Germline V gene sequence: CDR1 LNHDA, CDR2 SQIVND (reference sequence). As DNA, the CDR3 is TGTGCCACCCGGCCTGGGACTAGGTCTTACAATGAGCAGTTCTTC. Encoded protein: CATRPGTRSYNEQFF.

The chain links TRBV28 to TRBJ2-5; possible D gene TRBD2, 5 bases. Germline V gene sequence: CDR1 MDHEN, CDR2 SYDVKM. The CDR3 runs 15 residues. V gave up 5 bases and J gave up 5 bases, with 18 bases separating them. The CDR3 loop is CASSRPGSGMETQYF. CDR3 bases: TGTGCCAGCAGTCGACCGGGATCCGGAATGGAGACCCAGTACTTC.

V is TRBV5-5 and J is TRBJ2-1; unclear D gene. Trimming cost V 4 bases and J 3 bases, with 11 bases left between them. Germline lookup yields CDR1 SGHKS and CDR2 YYEKEE (reference sequence). This CDR3 is built from 14 residues. The CDR3 sequence: CASSPGGFYNEQFF. The CDR3 region has the DNA TGTGCCAGCAGCCCGGGTGGATTCTACAATGAGCAGTTCTTC. The full variable domain, completed using reference TRBV5-5 and TRBJ2-1, is DAGVTQSPTHLIKTRGQQVTLRCSPISGHKSVSWYQQVLGQGPQFIFQYYEKEERGRGNFPDRFSARQFPNYSSELNVNALLLGDSALYLCASSPGGFYNEQFFGPGTRLTVL.

The gene calls are TRBV15 and TRBJ1-5, with D perhaps TRBD1 (6 bases). The CDR3 loop spans 16 amino acids. Trimming shortened V by 1 base and J by 9 bases, and 19 bases separated the two germline ends. CDR1 is LNHNV and CDR2 is YYDKDF in the germline V gene (reference sequence). The CDR3 nucleotides are TGTGCCACCAGCAGAGGCCCCTCGGGGGCCGGAGGGCCCCAGCATTTT. As protein: CATSRGPSGAGGPQHF.

The chain joins TRBV5-1 to TRBJ1-2, with 8 bases fitting TRBD1. Looked up from germline, CDR1 is SGHRS and CDR2 is YFSETQ. CDR3 size: 14 residues. J gave up 6 bases and V 1 base, and 5 bases lay outside the gene matches. The CDR3 region is CASSLQDRVNGYTF. CDR3 DNA sequence: TGCGCCAGCAGCTTGCAGGACAGGGTGAATGGCTACACCTTC.

This chain connects TRBV7-8 to TRBJ2-7; D gene uncertain. The V and J ends lost 6 bases and 6 bases respectively, with 9 bases between them. The CDR3 covers 11 residues. Germline V lookup: CDR1 SGHVS, CDR2 FQNEAQ. In nucleotides, the CDR3 is TGTGCCAGCAGTCTTCAGGTCGAGCAGTACTTC. Translation gives CASSLQVEQYF.

The CDR3, as DNA: TGTGCCAGCAGTAGGACAGGGGGCATGACCGGGGAGCTGTTTTTT. Its translation: CASSRTGGMTGELFF. This chain connects TRBV27 to TRBJ2-2, with 11 bases that match TRBD1. With V trimmed by 5 bases and J by 5 bases, 4 bases remained unmatched. The CDR3 runs 15 residues. The germline V gene encodes CDR1 MNHEY and CDR2 SMNVEV (reference sequence).

The chain combines TRBV27 with TRBJ2-7; TRBD2 might be the D (8 bases). The CDR3 contains 19 residues. Germline lookup yields CDR1 MNHEY and CDR2 SMNVEV (reference sequence). V was clipped by 4 bases and J by 3 bases, with 28 bases between them. DNA for the CDR3: TGTGCCAGCAGTTCTTACAGGGGCCTAGCGGGTTCAATAAACTACGAGCAGTACTTC. This encodes CASSSYRGLAGSINYEQYF.

This chain uses TRBV19 with TRBJ2-7; D may be TRBD2 (7 bases). Germline CDR1 and CDR2: LNHDA and SQIVND (reference sequence). This CDR3 region has 14 residues. V gave up 6 bases and J gave up 6 bases, with 18 bases separating them. The CDR3 DNA sequence: TGTGCCAGTAGCCCTGGGGGGGCTTACGGCGAGCAGTACTTC. Translation gives CASSPGGAYGEQYF.

This clone occurred once. V is TRBV6-5 and J is TRBJ2-7, with TRBD2 matching 7 bases. Germline CDR1 is MNHEY and CDR2 is SVGAGI. The V and J ends lost 6 bases and 2 bases, in that order; junction bases with no gene match: 4. The CDR3 has 13 residues. Here the CDR3 DNA reads TGTGCCAGCAGGCGACTAGCAGCCTACGAGCAGTACTTC. This translates into CASRRLAAYEQYF.

This clone was recorded only once. The rearrangement joins TRBV7-9 to TRBJ1-1; the D is unclear. The CDR3 is made up of 13 amino acids. With 5 bases removed from V and 1 base from J, the gap between germline ends came to 8 bases. Germline CDR1 reads SEHNR; CDR2 reads FQNEAQ (reference sequence). The CDR3 DNA follows: TGTGCCAGCAGCGTGACGGGGAACACTGAAGCTTTCTTT. It is translated as CASSVTGNTEAFF.

The V gene is TRBV27, the J gene TRBJ2-7; no definite D call. V lost 5 bases to trimming and J lost 0 bases, with 2 bases between them. The CDR3 runs 11 residues. The V gene's germline CDR1 is MNHEY and CDR2 SMNVEV (reference sequence). The CDR3 sequence: CASSTSYEQYF. The CDR3 DNA reads as TGTGCCAGCAGTACCTCCTACGAGCAGTACTTC.

The chain's CDR3 is CASSPYTEYGYTF. For the CDR3, the DNA is TGTGCCAGCAGCCCTTACACCGAATATGGCTACACCTTC. The rearrangement links TRBV13 to TRBJ1-2, with D unclear. The length of the CDR3 is 13 residues. The germline V gene encodes CDR1 PRHDT and CDR2 FYEKMQ (reference sequence). Trimming took 5 bases from V and 5 from J, leaving 12 bases between them.

The chain is built from TRBV4-3 and TRBJ2-2, with 12 bases lining up with TRBD2. There are 18 residues in the CDR3. CDR1 is LGHNA and CDR2 is YSLEER in the germline V gene. V lost 0 bases to trimming and J lost 5 bases; unmatched junction nucleotides: 7. Here the CDR3 reads CASSQDRLAGANTGELFF. The CDR3, as DNA: TGCGCCAGCAGCCAAGATCGACTAGCGGGAGCCAATACCGGGGAGCTGTTTTTT.